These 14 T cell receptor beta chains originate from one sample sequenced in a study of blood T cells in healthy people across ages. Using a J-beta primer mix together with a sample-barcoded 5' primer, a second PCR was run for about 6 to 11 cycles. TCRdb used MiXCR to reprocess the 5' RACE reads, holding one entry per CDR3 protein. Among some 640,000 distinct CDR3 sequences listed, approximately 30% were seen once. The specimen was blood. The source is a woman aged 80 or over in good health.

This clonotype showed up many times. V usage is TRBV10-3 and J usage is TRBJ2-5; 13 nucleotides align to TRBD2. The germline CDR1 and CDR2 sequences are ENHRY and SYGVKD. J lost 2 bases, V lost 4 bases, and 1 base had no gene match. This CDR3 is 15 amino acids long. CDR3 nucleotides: TGTGCCATCAGTGGACTAGCGGGGGGTCAAGAGACCCAGTACTTC. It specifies CAISGLAGGQETQYF.

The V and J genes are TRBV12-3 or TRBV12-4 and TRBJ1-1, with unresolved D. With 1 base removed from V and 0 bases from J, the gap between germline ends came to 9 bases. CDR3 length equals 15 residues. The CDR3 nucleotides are TGTGCCAGCAGTTTAGACAGTGCCATGAACACTGAAGCTTTCTTT. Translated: CASSLDSAMNTEAFF.

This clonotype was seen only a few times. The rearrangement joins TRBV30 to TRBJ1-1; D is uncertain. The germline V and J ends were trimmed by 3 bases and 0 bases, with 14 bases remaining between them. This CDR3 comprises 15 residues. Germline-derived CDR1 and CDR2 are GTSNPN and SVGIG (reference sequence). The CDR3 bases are TGTGCCTGGAGGGGAATACAGATCATGAACACTGAAGCTTTCTTT. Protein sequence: CAWRGIQIMNTEAFF.

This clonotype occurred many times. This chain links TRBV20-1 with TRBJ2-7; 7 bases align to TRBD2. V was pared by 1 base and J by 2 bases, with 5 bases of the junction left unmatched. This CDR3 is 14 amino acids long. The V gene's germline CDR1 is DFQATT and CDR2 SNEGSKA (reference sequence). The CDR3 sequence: CSARVAGGAYEQYF. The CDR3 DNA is TGCAGTGCTAGAGTTGCTGGGGGGGCCTACGAGCAGTACTTC.

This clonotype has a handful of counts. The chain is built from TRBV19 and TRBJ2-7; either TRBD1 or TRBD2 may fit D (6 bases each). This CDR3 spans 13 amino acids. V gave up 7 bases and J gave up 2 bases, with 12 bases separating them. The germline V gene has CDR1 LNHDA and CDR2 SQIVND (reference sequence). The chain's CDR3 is CASKEGGTYEQYF. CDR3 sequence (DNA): TGTGCCAGTAAAGAGGGGGGAACCTACGAGCAGTACTTC.

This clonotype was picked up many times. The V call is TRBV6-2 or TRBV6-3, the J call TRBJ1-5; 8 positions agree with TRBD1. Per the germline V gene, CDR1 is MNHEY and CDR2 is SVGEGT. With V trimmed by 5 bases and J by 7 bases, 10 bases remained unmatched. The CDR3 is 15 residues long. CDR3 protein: CASSPIGQGNQPQHF. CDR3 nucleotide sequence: TGTGCCAGCAGTCCAATCGGACAGGGAAACCAGCCCCAGCATTTT.

CDR3 region: CASSFDRDYEQYF. In DNA, the CDR3 is TGTGCCAGCAGTTTTGACAGGGACTACGAGCAGTACTTC. V usage is TRBV6-2 or TRBV6-3 and J usage is TRBJ2-7; 7 bases are a match to TRBD1. V dropped 4 bases and J dropped 3; count of bases not matched to a gene: 3. This CDR3 region has 13 residues. Per the germline V gene, CDR1 is MNHEY and CDR2 is SVGEGT.

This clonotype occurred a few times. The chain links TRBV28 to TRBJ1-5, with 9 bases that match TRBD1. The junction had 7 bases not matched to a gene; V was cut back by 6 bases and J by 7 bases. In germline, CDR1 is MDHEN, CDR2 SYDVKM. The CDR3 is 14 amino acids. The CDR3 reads CASSPTGGGQPQHF. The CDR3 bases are TGTGCCAGCAGCCCGACAGGGGGAGGGCAGCCCCAGCATTTT.

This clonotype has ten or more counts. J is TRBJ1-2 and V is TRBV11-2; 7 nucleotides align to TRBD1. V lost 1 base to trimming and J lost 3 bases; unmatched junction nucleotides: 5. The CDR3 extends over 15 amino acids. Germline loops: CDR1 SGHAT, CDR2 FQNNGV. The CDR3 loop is CASSLGGTVYYGYTF. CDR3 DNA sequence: TGTGCCAGCAGCTTAGGCGGGACAGTATACTATGGCTACACCTTC.

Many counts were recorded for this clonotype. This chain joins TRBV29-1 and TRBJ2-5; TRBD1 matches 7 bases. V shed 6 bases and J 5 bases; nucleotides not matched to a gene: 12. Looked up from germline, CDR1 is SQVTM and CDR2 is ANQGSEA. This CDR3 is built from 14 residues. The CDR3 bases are TGCAGCGTGGGGGCCAGGGGGAGTGGGGAGACCCAGTACTTC. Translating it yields CSVGARGSGETQYF.

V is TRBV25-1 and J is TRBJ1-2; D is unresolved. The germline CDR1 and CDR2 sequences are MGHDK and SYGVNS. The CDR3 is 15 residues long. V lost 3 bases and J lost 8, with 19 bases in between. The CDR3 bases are TGTGCCAGCAGTGAGGGGAGCCCAGGAGGGTTCGGCTACACCTTC. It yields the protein CASSEGSPGGFGYTF.

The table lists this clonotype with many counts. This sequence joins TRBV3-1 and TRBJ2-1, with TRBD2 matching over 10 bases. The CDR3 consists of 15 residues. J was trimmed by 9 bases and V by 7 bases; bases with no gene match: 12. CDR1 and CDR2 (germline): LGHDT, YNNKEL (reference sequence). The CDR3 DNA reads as TGTGCCAGCAAACCCGGGACTAGCGTGTTGGGTGAGCAGTTCTTC. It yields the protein CASKPGTSVLGEQFF.

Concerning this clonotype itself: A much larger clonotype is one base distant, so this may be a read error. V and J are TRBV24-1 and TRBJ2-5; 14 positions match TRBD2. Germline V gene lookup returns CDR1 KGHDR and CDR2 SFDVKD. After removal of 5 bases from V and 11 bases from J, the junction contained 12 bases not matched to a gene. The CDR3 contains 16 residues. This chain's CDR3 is CATSAPTSGGVDEQYF. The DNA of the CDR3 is TGTGCCACCAGTGCCCCGACTAGCGGGGGGGTCGATGAGCAGTACTTC.

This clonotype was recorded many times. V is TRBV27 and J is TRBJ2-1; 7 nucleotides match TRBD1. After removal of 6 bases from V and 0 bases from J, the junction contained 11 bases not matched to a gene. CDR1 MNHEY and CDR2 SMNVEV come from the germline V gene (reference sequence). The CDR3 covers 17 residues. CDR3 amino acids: CASSLTGERGSYNEQFF. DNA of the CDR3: TGTGCCAGCAGCCTTACAGGGGAAAGGGGCTCCTACAATGAGCAGTTCTTC.